This T cell receptor (beta chain) was sequenced during a study of Ad26.COV2.S vaccination and SARS-CoV-2 variants. The CDR3 contains 16 residues. CDR1 is SGDLS, CDR2 YYNGEE, per germline. With 3 bases clipped from V and 0 bases from J, the junction kept 4 bases outside the gene matches. Treatment in this sample: 15 to 20 received Ad26.COV2.S at low or high dose, single or two shots; about 5 received placebo; per-sample allocation not given. Samples were taken on day 63 after the first vaccine or placebo injection. Notes on the study in general: Vaccine recipients showed a spike-specific TCR breadth that was higher than in placebo recipients.

A note on this clone: As yet, its antigen is unknown.

Some clones are missing from TCRdb's copy, which holds only in-frame ones; the method was immunoSEQ multiplex PCR. The sample has 350,000 to 600,000 clones, 80% to 90% seen once. The chain links TRBV9 to TRBJ2-2, with TRBD2 matching over 8 bases. The receptor was derived from a person aged 18 to 65 who received the Ad26.COV2.S COVID-19 vaccine or a placebo. Sequenced material: peripheral blood, taken in a trial of Ad26.COV2.S vaccine versus placebo. The CDR3 reads CASSARTSTNTGELFF. Written as DNA, the CDR3 is TGTGCCAGCAGCGCCCGGACTAGCACGAACACCGGGGAGCTGTTTTTT.